The 24 T cell receptor beta chains reported below all come from one sample, sequenced in a study of radiation and T cells in renal cell carcinoma. Regarding time point: baseline pretreatment blood. Treatment indicated: 15 Gy SBRT to primary tumor, nephrectomy 4 weeks later. Here immunoSEQ multiplex PCR was the method, and the copy in TCRdb shows in-frame clones only, minus some. The table has roughly 100,000 clones, 70% to 85% seen once. Sequencing used blood, obtained from a patient whose treatment included radiotherapy and nephrectomy. The receptor set was obtained from a man in his sixties with renal cell carcinoma.

This sequence joins TRBV28 and TRBJ2-7, with a possible D match to TRBD2 (6 bases). CDR3 length: 15 residues. V lost 4 bases and J lost 0, with 13 bases in between. The V gene's germline CDR1 is MDHEN and CDR2 SYDVKM. In DNA, the CDR3 is TGTGCCAGCAGTTCCGTCCGGGGAGGCTCCTACGAGCAGTACTTC. The encoded protein is CASSSVRGGSYEQYF.

The gene calls are TRBV18 and TRBJ2-5, with 8 bases that match TRBD1. This CDR3 has 15 amino acids. The germline CDR1 and CDR2 sequences are KGHSH and LQKENI. Germline trimming cut 3 bases from V and 5 bases from J; bases unmatched to any gene: 8. The CDR3 coding sequence is TGTGCCAGCTCACCCATGACAGGGGTGCGGGAGACCCAGTACTTC. Encoded protein: CASSPMTGVRETQYF.

The chain recombines TRBV7-6 with TRBJ2-3; no firm D call. V gave up 2 bases and J gave up 4 bases, with 10 bases separating them. CDR1 and CDR2 from the germline V gene are SGHVS and FNYEAQ. The CDR3 has 14 amino acids. The CDR3 DNA follows: TGTGCCAGCAGCTTATTTGCGAGGTCAGATACGCAGTATTTT. Protein: CASSLFARSDTQYF.

This clone was observed a single time. The chain employs TRBV5-1 and TRBJ1-5; D unclear. The germline CDR1 and CDR2 sequences are SGHRS and YFSETQ. This CDR3 comprises 14 residues. V was clipped by 4 bases and J by 6 bases, with 14 bases between them. CDR3 amino acids: CASSPGSGVQPQHF. The CDR3 region has the DNA TGCGCCAGCAGCCCCGGGTCCGGGGTTCAGCCCCAGCATTTT.

This sequence joins TRBV4-3 and TRBJ2-2; tentatively, D is TRBD1 or TRBD2 (5 bases each). The V gene's germline CDR1 is LGHNA and CDR2 YSLEER. Trimming took off 3 bases at V and 6 bases at J, with 11 bases between the two ends. The CDR3 totals 14 residues. The CDR3 here is CASSQRRGPGELFF. CDR3 coding DNA: TGCGCCAGCAGCCAGAGAAGGGGACCCGGGGAGCTGTTTTTT.

The rearrangement joins TRBV19 to TRBJ2-2, with TRBD2 identical over 11 bases. Trimming took 10 bases from V and 3 from J; bases not matched to a gene: 10. Germline V gene lookup returns CDR1 LNHDA and CDR2 SQIVND (reference sequence). CDR3 length equals 16 residues. The CDR3 spells CATYTSGRVHTGELFF. The CDR3, as DNA: TGTGCCACCTATACTAGCGGGAGAGTTCACACCGGGGAGCTGTTTTTT.

V and J are TRBV7-2 and TRBJ2-6; tentatively, D is TRBD2 (6 bases). Germline values: CDR1 SGHTA, CDR2 FQGNSA. There are 15 residues in the CDR3. V lost 5 bases to trimming and J lost 2 bases, with 10 bases between them. The DNA for the CDR3 is TGTGCCAGCAGCCTCAGGAGGGCTGGGGCCAACGTCCTGACTTTC. Translation gives CASSLRRAGANVLTF.

The rearrangement links TRBV19 to TRBJ2-2, with TRBD2 matching 14 bases. The germline gives CDR1 LNHDA, CDR2 SQIVND (reference sequence). V lost 9 bases and J lost 6; bases outside the gene matches: 3. The CDR3 spans 14 residues. CDR3 DNA sequence: TGTGCCAGCTCGACTAGCGGGAGGGCCGGGGAGCTGTTTTTT. This encodes CASSTSGRAGELFF.

This clone was detected once. The chain uses TRBV28 and TRBJ1-4; 7 bases line up with TRBD1. Germline CDR1 MDHEN, CDR2 SYDVKM. The CDR3 spans 15 residues. The trim removed 5 bases at V and 3 bases at J, leaving 6 bases unmatched. The CDR3 loop is CASSLNRGANEKLFF. CDR3 DNA: TGTGCCAGCAGTCTCAACAGGGGTGCTAATGAAAAACTGTTTTTT.

The J gene is TRBJ1-2, the V gene TRBV29-1, with D perhaps matching TRBD1 (5 bases). Between the trimmed V and J ends, which lost 5 bases and 5 bases, there was a span of 15 bases. The CDR3 loop spans 13 amino acids. Germline values: CDR1 SQVTM, CDR2 ANQGSEA. The CDR3 DNA sequence: TGCAGCGTTAATCTCGGGACCCTTTATGGCTACACCTTC. Translation gives CSVNLGTLYGYTF.

The CDR3 sequence: CASSPQKSEQDGAQETQYF. CDR3 sequence (DNA): TGCGCCAGCAGCCCCCAAAAATCAGAGCAGGACGGAGCCCAAGAGACCCAGTACTTC. This rearrangement joins TRBV4-1 to TRBJ2-5; D gene unclear. Trimming shortened V by 4 bases and J by 1 base, and 25 bases separated the two germline ends. This CDR3 is 19 amino acids long. CDR1 MGHRA and CDR2 YSYEKL come from the germline V gene.

V usage is TRBV4-1 and J usage is TRBJ1-2; no reliable D call. The CDR3 length is 14 residues. CDR1 and CDR2 from the germline V gene are MGHRA and YSYEKL. V was clipped by 0 bases and J by 4 bases, with 9 bases between them. CDR3 DNA sequence: TGCGCCAGCAGCCAAGATCCGGACCTCTATGGCTACACCTTC. Its protein is CASSQDPDLYGYTF.

CDR3 protein: CSTRGFGETQYF. CDR3 nucleotides: TGCAGCACCAGGGGGTTCGGAGAGACCCAGTACTTC. This chain uses TRBV29-1 with TRBJ2-5; 7 positions agree with TRBD1. The CDR3 runs to 12 residues. Germline V CDR1 and CDR2: SQVTM, ANQGSEA. The junction had 7 bases not matched to a gene; V was cut back by 8 bases and J by 4 bases.

V and J are TRBV19 and TRBJ1-5, with 9 positions matching TRBD1. The CDR3 covers 15 residues. The germline V gene encodes CDR1 LNHDA and CDR2 SQIVND (reference sequence). The ends lost 3 bases at V and 6 bases at J; junction bases unmatched: 6. CDR3 nucleotides: TGTGCCAGTAGTATCCCGGGACAGGGAACTCAGCCCCAGCATTTT. Translating it yields CASSIPGQGTQPQHF.

This clone was seen just once. The genes are TRBV6-4 and TRBJ2-1; weak D call: TRBD1 (5 bases). V was shortened by 5 bases and J by 6 bases, with 11 bases between the two germline ends. The CDR3 spans 13 residues. The germline V gene encodes CDR1 MRHNA and CDR2 SNTAGT. Here the CDR3 reads CASSLDSSNEQFF. Written as DNA, the CDR3 is TGTGCCAGCAGTCTAGACAGTTCCAATGAGCAGTTCTTC.

The chain joins TRBV6-5 to TRBJ2-5, with TRBD1 matching over 8 bases. The J call may be incorrect, as the DNA end agrees better with TRBJ2-7. Looked up from germline, CDR1 is MNHEY and CDR2 is SVGAGI. The CDR3 is 14 residues long. The CDR3 loop reads CASSRQGRVFEQYF. The CDR3 nucleotides are TGTGCCAGCAGTCGACAGGGGCGCGTTTTCGAGCAGTACTTC.

V is TRBV13 and J is TRBJ2-5; D ambiguous. The V end was cut by 5 bases, the J end by 1 base, with 14 bases between. The CDR3 is 15 amino acids. The germline gives CDR1 PRHDT, CDR2 FYEKMQ (reference sequence). This CDR3 reads CASSDRDEFQETQYF. The CDR3 coding sequence is TGTGCCAGCAGCGACCGTGACGAATTCCAAGAGACCCAGTACTTC.

The rearrangement joins TRBV29-1 to TRBJ2-5; 7 nucleotides agree with TRBD2. The CDR3 contains 14 residues. J was trimmed by 5 bases and V by 3 bases; bases with no gene match: 9. CDR1 is SQVTM and CDR2 is ANQGSEA in the germline V gene. The CDR3 spells CSVDTHRGSETQYF. The CDR3 DNA reads TGCAGCGTTGATACCCACCGCGGGAGTGAGACCCAGTACTTC.

The chain uses TRBV14 and TRBJ1-1, with D hard to call. In germline, CDR1 is SGHDN, CDR2 FVKESK. Trimming left V 0 bases short and J 0 bases short, with 8 bases between. This CDR3 region has 15 residues. The CDR3 DNA sequence: TGTGCCAGCAGCCAAGATCTGGGGATGAACACTGAAGCTTTCTTT. Amino acids: CASSQDLGMNTEAFF.

This sequence joins TRBV6-1 and TRBJ1-3; no reliable D call. In germline, CDR1 is MNHNS, CDR2 SASEGT. The CDR3 spans 11 residues. Trimming pared 11 bases from V and 3 bases from J, leaving 8 bases between. The CDR3 loop reads CAWRYGNTIYF. CDR3 DNA sequence: TGTGCCTGGCGATATGGAAACACCATATATTTT.

V usage is TRBV5-1 and J usage is TRBJ1-6, with D maybe TRBD1 (5 bases). The V gene's germline CDR1 is SGHRS and CDR2 YFSETQ. With 0 bases removed from V and 6 bases from J, the gap between germline ends came to 10 bases. The CDR3 length is 15 residues. CDR3 sequence: CASSLETERNSPLHF. The DNA of the CDR3 is TGCGCCAGCAGCTTGGAGACAGAGCGTAATTCACCCCTCCACTTT.

This sequence joins TRBV2 and TRBJ2-2; 9 bases agree with TRBD2. This CDR3 has 14 residues. V shed 6 bases, J shed 6 bases, and the junction held 5 bases outside the gene matches. Germline V gene sequence: CDR1 SNHLY, CDR2 FYNNEI. The CDR3 here is CASRSIAGAGELFF. The CDR3 nucleotides read TGTGCCAGCAGGTCCATAGCGGGAGCCGGGGAGCTGTTTTTT.

The V and J genes are TRBV5-4 and TRBJ1-3, with D uncertain. This CDR3 comprises 15 residues. CDR1 and CDR2 (germline): SGHNT, YYREEE (reference sequence). Trimming cost V 0 bases and J 0 bases, with 7 bases left between them. This chain's CDR3 is CASSLDSRSGNTIYF. The CDR3 DNA reads as TGTGCCAGCAGCTTGGACAGCCGCTCTGGAAACACCATATATTTT.

The chain employs TRBV20-1 and TRBJ1-6; D is undetermined. CDR1 and CDR2 from the germline V gene are DFQATT and SNEGSKA (reference sequence). Trimming removed 6 bases at V and 5 bases at J, with 5 bases between. The CDR3 sequence is 11 residues long. Here the CDR3 reads CSAHHNSPLHF. The CDR3 DNA reads as TGCAGTGCCCACCATAATTCACCCCTCCACTTT.